The 29 T cell receptor beta chains below were found in one sample sequenced in a study of blood T cell repertoires in COVID-19. Data came from immunoSEQ multiplex PCR; TCRdb stores just in-frame clones and leaves some out. The sample lists over 85,000 clones; about 72% were seen once. The material sequenced was peripheral blood. These receptors were taken from a woman aged 60 to 75 with acute or convalescent COVID-19.

The genes are TRBV5-1 and TRBJ2-4; no definite D call. With 3 bases removed from V and 3 bases from J, the gap between germline ends came to 13 bases. The CDR3 totals 15 residues. Germline V lookup: CDR1 SGHRS, CDR2 YFSETQ. This CDR3 reads CASSWSSLNKNIQYF. As DNA, the CDR3 is TGCGCCAGCAGCTGGAGTAGCCTTAACAAAAACATTCAGTACTTC.

The rearrangement links TRBV7-2 to TRBJ1-4; the match to TRBD1 covers 8 bases. This CDR3 is built from 14 residues. Germline CDR1 is SGHTA and CDR2 is FQGNSA. J lost 7 bases, V lost 7 bases, and 8 bases had no gene match. As DNA, the CDR3 is TGTGCCAGCAACTACCAGGGGGCGGGTGAAAAACTGTTTTTT. Translated: CASNYQGAGEKLFF.

There are a few counts of this clone. The V and J genes are TRBV5-1 and TRBJ1-3, with D possibly matching TRBD1 (6 bases). The germline gives CDR1 SGHRS, CDR2 YFSETQ. This CDR3 is 14 amino acids long. Trimming shortened V by 1 base and J by 4 bases, and 9 bases separated the two germline ends. The DNA of the CDR3 is TGCGCCAGCAGCTTGACAGGGAACGGAAACACCATATATTTT. This encodes CASSLTGNGNTIYF.

The J gene is TRBJ1-1, the V gene TRBV12-3 or TRBV12-4; no clear D. The CDR3 has 13 residues. V dropped 1 base and J dropped 3 bases, with 6 bases sitting between them. CDR3 nucleotide sequence: TGTGCCAGCAGTTTAGATGAGGACACTGAAGCTTTCTTT. Its translation: CASSLDEDTEAFF.

This clone was found a few times. The J gene is TRBJ2-3, the V gene TRBV4-1; D uncertain. The CDR3 loop spans 13 amino acids. V was trimmed by 4 bases and J by 5 bases, leaving 10 bases between them. CDR1 is MGHRA, CDR2 YSYEKL, per germline. This chain's CDR3 is CASSPVVLDTQYF. The CDR3, as DNA: TGCGCCAGCAGCCCAGTCGTGTTAGATACGCAGTATTTT.

The V gene is TRBV5-6, the J gene TRBJ1-3; D gene uncertain. Germline V gene lookup returns CDR1 SGHDT and CDR2 YYEEEE. The CDR3 is 14 amino acids. V lost 0 bases to trimming and J lost 5 bases, with 9 bases between them. CDR3 sequence: CASSLGIERNTIYF. The CDR3 DNA is TGTGCCAGCAGCTTGGGTATAGAAAGAAACACCATATATTTT.

The rearrangement uses TRBV3-1 (or the pseudogene TRBV3-2) and TRBJ1-2, with 11 positions matching TRBD1. The junction had 9 bases not matched to a gene; V was cut back by 1 base and J by 5 bases. The CDR3 length is 17 residues. The germline V gene encodes CDR1 LGHDT and CDR2 YNNKEL (reference sequence). The CDR3: CASSQVGQGAGFYGYTF. CDR3 coding DNA: TGTGCCAGCAGCCAAGTAGGACAGGGGGCGGGCTTTTATGGCTACACCTTC.

The gene calls are TRBV24-1 and TRBJ1-3; D possibly corresponds to TRBD1 (6 bases). Per germline, CDR1 KGHDR and CDR2 SFDVKD. The V end lost 5 bases, the J end lost 4 bases, and 8 bases lay between the germline ends. The CDR3 loop spans 13 amino acids. CDR3 residues: CATSGTDGNTIYF. Here the CDR3 DNA reads TGTGCCACCAGTGGGACAGACGGAAACACCATATATTTT.

This clone was recorded only once. This chain joins TRBV5-6 and TRBJ2-5; 7 bases agree with TRBD1. CDR3 length: 16 amino acids. V was clipped by 1 base and J by 3 bases; unmatched bases: 9. Germline V CDR1 and CDR2: SGHDT, YYEEEE. The CDR3 loop reads CASSLYVRTGEETQYF. The DNA for the CDR3 is TGTGCCAGCAGCTTGTACGTTCGGACAGGAGAAGAGACCCAGTACTTC.

The V and J genes are TRBV12-3 or TRBV12-4 and TRBJ2-7; D is undetermined. V shed 5 bases and J shed 3 bases, with 11 bases lying between them. The CDR3 has 13 residues. CDR3 loop: CASSLELYYEQYF. CDR3 nucleotide sequence: TGTGCCAGCAGTCTCGAACTTTACTACGAGCAGTACTTC.

V is TRBV19 and J is TRBJ2-7, with 9 bases fitting TRBD1. Trimming took 4 bases from V and 1 from J; bases not matched to a gene: 5. This CDR3 is built from 15 residues. From germline, CDR1 is LNHDA and CDR2 SQIVND (reference sequence). CDR3 coding DNA: TGTGCCAGTAGTAGTCCGGGACAGGGATCCTACGAGCAGTACTTC. Protein sequence: CASSSPGQGSYEQYF.

J is TRBJ1-5 and V is TRBV28; 9 nucleotides match TRBD1. V gave up 0 bases and J gave up 1 base; unmatched junction bases: 4. This CDR3 is built from 17 residues. Germline CDR1 reads MDHEN; CDR2 reads SYDVKM. The CDR3 region has the DNA TGTGCCAGCAGTTTATGGACAGGGGGTGTGAGCAATCAGCCCCAGCATTTT. Translation gives CASSLWTGGVSNQPQHF.

The chain combines TRBV15 with TRBJ2-5; 8 nucleotides agree with TRBD2. V lost 1 base and J lost 2; bases outside the gene matches: 3. From germline, CDR1 is LNHNV and CDR2 YYDKDF (reference sequence). The CDR3 spans 15 residues. The CDR3 protein is CATSRGPGGQETQYF. DNA for the CDR3: TGTGCCACCAGCAGAGGGCCGGGGGGGCAAGAGACCCAGTACTTC.

The rearrangement joins TRBV14 to TRBJ1-5, with no clear D. The CDR3 length is 14 residues. The germline V and J ends were trimmed by 1 base and 4 bases, with 8 bases remaining between them. CDR1 is SGHDN and CDR2 is FVKESK in the germline V gene. The CDR3: CASSQGYSNQPQHF. CDR3 bases: TGTGCCAGCAGCCAAGGATACTCTAATCAGCCCCAGCATTTT. Supplemented by reference TRBV14 and TRBJ1-5, the full variable domain reads EAGVTQFPSHSVIEKGQTVTLRCDPISGHDNLYWYRRVMGKEIKFLLHFVKESKQDESGMPNNRFLAERTGGTYSTLKVQPAELEDSGVYFCASSQGYSNQPQHFGDGTRLSIL.

Only one count was recorded for this clone. The V and J genes are TRBV5-1 and TRBJ2-3; 12 bases align to TRBD1. Germline V lookup: CDR1 SGHRS, CDR2 YFSETQ. CDR3 length equals 15 residues. The ends lost 4 bases at V and 4 bases at J; junction bases unmatched: 4. CDR3 DNA sequence: TGCGCCAGCAGCGGGGGACAGGGGGCCCCAGATACGCAGTATTTT. Its translation: CASSGGQGAPDTQYF.

The V gene is TRBV28, the J gene TRBJ1-4; the D gene is possibly TRBD1 (5 bases). Germline CDR1 is MDHEN and CDR2 is SYDVKM. The V end was cut by 5 bases, the J end by 3 bases, with 16 bases between. This CDR3 has 16 amino acids. CDR3 loop: CASSPVGGPANEKLFF. CDR3 sequence (DNA): TGTGCCAGCAGTCCGGTCGGGGGACCCGCTAATGAAAAACTGTTTTTT.

This clone was seen only a few times. This chain uses TRBV10-3 with TRBJ2-3; D might be TRBD2 (8 bases). V shed 2 bases and J shed 6 bases, with 24 bases lying between them. CDR1 and CDR2 (germline): ENHRY, SYGVKD. The CDR3 sequence is 18 residues long. CDR3 nucleotide sequence: TGTGCCATCAGTGAGGTGTGGGTAGCGGGGCCCAGGGGGGATACGCAGTATTTT. This translates into CAISEVWVAGPRGDTQYF.

This chain joins TRBV10-3 and TRBJ1-1; 8 bases align to TRBD1. Germline lookup yields CDR1 ENHRY and CDR2 SYGVKD. The CDR3 is 15 amino acids. V trimming: 0 bases; J trimming: 1 base; junction bases outside the gene matches: 1. CDR3 amino acids: CAISESGQGNTEAFF. CDR3 coding DNA: TGTGCCATCAGTGAGTCAGGACAGGGGAACACTGAAGCTTTCTTT.

This chain uses TRBV5-5 with TRBJ2-5, with TRBD1 identical over 10 bases. The length of the CDR3 is 14 residues. The germline V gene has CDR1 SGHKS and CDR2 YYEKEE (reference sequence). V shed 0 bases and J 10 bases; nucleotides not matched to a gene: 6. CDR3 in DNA: TGTGCCAGCAGCTTGGGCTCCGGACAGGGGGACCAGTACTTC. Amino acids: CASSLGSGQGDQYF.

J is TRBJ2-7 and V is TRBV18; D is possibly TRBD2 (6 bases). The CDR3 consists of 13 residues. V lost 4 bases and J 10 bases, leaving 17 bases between the germline ends. Per germline, CDR1 KGHSH and CDR2 LQKENI. The CDR3 loop is CASSLGGTPGQYF. CDR3 coding DNA: TGTGCCAGCTCACTAGGTGGGACTCCCGGACAGTACTTC.

Comments on this clone: A much larger clone sits a single nucleotide away, making a read error possible. V usage is TRBV4-2 and J usage is TRBJ2-1; D gene ambiguous. This CDR3 contains 13 residues. The germline V and J ends were trimmed by 5 bases and 5 bases, with 10 bases remaining between them. The V gene's germline CDR1 is LGHNA and CDR2 YNFKEQ. The CDR3 DNA follows: TGTGCCAGCAGCTGGTTAAACAACAATGAGCAGTTCTTC. Protein: CASSWLNNNEQFF.

This chain links TRBV15 with TRBJ1-1; D uncertain. Trimming pared 1 base from V and 5 bases from J, leaving 14 bases between. Germline CDR1 reads LNHNV; CDR2 reads YYDKDF (reference sequence). This CDR3 comprises 15 residues. The CDR3: CATSRGFGVETEAFF. The CDR3 region has the DNA TGTGCCACCAGCAGAGGATTCGGGGTTGAGACTGAAGCTTTCTTT.

The gene calls are TRBV19 and TRBJ1-1; TRBD1 is a possible D gene (5 bases). V was clipped by 5 bases and J by 0 bases, with 10 bases between them. The germline V gene encodes CDR1 LNHDA and CDR2 SQIVND (reference sequence). The CDR3 sequence is 14 residues long. The DNA of the CDR3 is TGTGCCAGTAGTTTCGGGGGGGTGAACACTGAAGCTTTCTTT. This gives the protein CASSFGGVNTEAFF.

The chain links TRBV2 to TRBJ2-1; TRBD2 agrees at 12 bases. The CDR3 loop spans 19 amino acids. Trimming removed 6 bases from V and 7 bases from J; junction bases left unmatched: 19. Germline lookup yields CDR1 SNHLY and CDR2 FYNNEI. The CDR3 sequence is CASRAYRTSGVYTGNEQFF. Here the CDR3 DNA reads TGTGCCAGCAGGGCTTACAGGACTAGCGGGGTATATACGGGGAATGAGCAGTTCTTC.

V is TRBV6-1 and J is TRBJ2-7, with D tentatively TRBD1 (6 bases). The CDR3 length is 15 residues. Germline CDR1 reads MNHNS; CDR2 reads SASEGT. The V end lost 3 bases, the J end lost 8 bases, and 20 bases lay between the germline ends. CDR3: CASSDTGTTSTQQYF. DNA for the CDR3: TGTGCCAGCAGTGATACAGGGACGACGAGTACGCAGCAGTACTTC.

This clone turned up a few times. The chain is built from TRBV6-5 and TRBJ1-2; no clear D. This CDR3 is 12 amino acids long. V was shortened by 7 bases and J by 2 bases, with 8 bases between the two germline ends. Germline CDR1 is MNHEY and CDR2 is SVGAGI. As DNA, the CDR3 is TGTGCCAGCAATACCTACAACTATGGCTACACCTTC. Translating gives CASNTYNYGYTF.

This rearrangement joins TRBV5-1 to TRBJ2-2; D not resolved. The CDR3 runs 14 residues. Trimming pared 1 base from V and 3 bases from J, leaving 7 bases between. CDR1 SGHRS and CDR2 YFSETQ come from the germline V gene. CDR3 in amino acids: CASSLSADTGELFF. In nucleotides, the CDR3 is TGCGCCAGCAGCTTGAGCGCAGACACCGGGGAGCTGTTTTTT.

The chain employs TRBV9 and TRBJ2-3; D perhaps matches TRBD2 (6 bases). Trimming cost V 3 bases and J 5 bases, with 13 bases left between them. The CDR3 covers 14 residues. Looked up from germline, CDR1 is SGDLS and CDR2 is YYNGEE. CDR3 loop: CASSAAGYQDTQYF. In DNA form, the CDR3 reads TGTGCCAGCAGCGCGGCGGGGTATCAAGATACGCAGTATTTT. The whole variable domain, remainder taken from reference TRBV9 and TRBJ2-3, is DSGVTQTPKHLITATGQRVTLRCSPRSGDLSVYWYQQSLDQGLQFLIQYYNGEERAKGNILERFSAQQFPDLHSELNLSSLELGDSALYFCASSAAGYQDTQYFGPGTRLTVL.

This clone has only a few counts. The chain combines TRBV6-1 with TRBJ1-4; 8 nucleotides match TRBD1. This CDR3 spans 19 amino acids. CDR1 MNHNS and CDR2 SASEGT come from the germline V gene. V lost 0 bases and J lost 2; bases outside the gene matches: 11. The DNA for the CDR3 is TGTGCCAGCAGTGAAGCGGGACAGGTCTCATGGTGGACTAATGAAAAACTGTTTTTT. This translates into CASSEAGQVSWWTNEKLFF.